Following are 29 T cell receptor beta chains from one sample sequenced in a study of cytomegalovirus exposure and HLA in healthy donors. The PCR was carried out with 60 Vbeta primers and 13 Jbeta primers. TCRdb's copy holds only in-frame clones and misses some; the assay was immunoSEQ multiplex PCR. The sample yields 100,000 to 150,000 clones, 77% seen once. Sample: PBMCs. The receptors derive from a human donor in good health.

This clone appeared a few times. The chain recombines TRBV27 with TRBJ1-4, with 7 bases matching TRBD1. In germline, CDR1 is MNHEY, CDR2 SMNVEV (reference sequence). This CDR3 has 14 amino acids. The V gene end was trimmed by 4 bases and the J gene end by 6 bases; junction bases not matched to a gene: 5. In DNA form, the CDR3 reads TGTGCCAGCAGTTCGACAGGGTCGGATGAAAAACTGTTTTTT. Translated: CASSSTGSDEKLFF.

The V call is TRBV4-1, the J call TRBJ2-7; TRBD1 matches at 9 bases. This CDR3 contains 16 residues. V shed 0 bases, J shed 5 bases, and the junction held 8 bases outside the gene matches. CDR1 is MGHRA and CDR2 is YSYEKL in the germline V gene. CDR3 coding DNA: TGCGCCAGCAGCCAAGATTGGGGACAGGGCATGCACGAGCAGTACTTC. This gives the protein CASSQDWGQGMHEQYF.

The V and J genes are TRBV29-1 and TRBJ2-6; D is unresolved. This CDR3 spans 16 amino acids. Trimming took 6 bases from V and 2 from J, leaving 17 bases between them. Germline V gene data show CDR1 as SQVTM and CDR2 as ANQGSEA. CDR3 sequence reads: CSVPGTAAPGANVLTF. The DNA of the CDR3 is TGCAGCGTCCCCGGCACCGCGGCACCTGGGGCCAACGTCCTGACTTTC.

The chain joins TRBV14 to TRBJ2-7; 9 bases match TRBD1. The germline gives CDR1 SGHDN, CDR2 FVKESK. V lost 5 bases and J lost 0; bases outside the gene matches: 8. The CDR3 runs 16 residues. The CDR3 region has the DNA TGTGCCAGCAGCAACACAGGGGGCGCTTTCTCCTACGAGCAGTACTTC. Translating it yields CASSNTGGAFSYEQYF.

A note on this clone: Other DNA sequences in the sample encode the same CDR3. The gene calls are TRBV6-5 and TRBJ2-7; D not certain. Germline-derived CDR1 and CDR2 are MNHEY and SVGAGI. CDR3 length equals 13 residues. V lost 2 bases to trimming and J lost 0 bases, with 5 bases between them. The CDR3 DNA reads TGTGCCAGCAGTTACCCGGGCTCCTACGAGCAGTACTTC. Protein product: CASSYPGSYEQYF.

The rearrangement uses TRBV2 and TRBJ2-3; no clear D gene. Trimming stripped 7 bases from V and 6 bases from J, with 8 bases between. This CDR3 has 11 amino acids. Germline-derived CDR1 and CDR2 are SNHLY and FYNNEI. CDR3 protein: CASTKRDTQYF. CDR3 in DNA: TGTGCCAGCACCAAGAGGGATACGCAGTATTTT.

The chain combines TRBV7-9 with TRBJ2-3, with 11 bases lining up with TRBD1. The CDR3 spans 16 residues. CDR1 SEHNR and CDR2 FQNEAQ come from the germline V gene (reference sequence). With V trimmed by 4 bases and J by 4 bases, 7 bases remained unmatched. The CDR3 nucleotides are TGTGCCAGCAGCTCCAGGGACAGGGGGTCCCCAGATACGCAGTATTTT. Translated, it gives CASSSRDRGSPDTQYF.

This clone was detected only once. The V call is TRBV5-6, the J call TRBJ2-1; D possibly corresponds to TRBD1 (6 bases). V gave up 4 bases and J gave up 7 bases, with 18 bases separating them. The CDR3 totals 15 residues. Germline V gives CDR1 SGHDT, CDR2 YYEEEE. The CDR3 DNA is TGTGCCAGCAGCCCCGACAGGCTTGGTGGAAATGAGCAGTTCTTC. This sequence encodes CASSPDRLGGNEQFF.

The CDR3 DNA is TGTGCCACCCTCTCCTACGAGCAGTACTTC. Translation: CATLSYEQYF. The chain joins TRBV28 to TRBJ2-7; D gene uncertain. The germline V gene has CDR1 MDHEN and CDR2 SYDVKM. The CDR3 extends over 10 amino acids. Trimming cost V 10 bases and J 0 bases, with 4 bases left between them.

With respect to this clone: Other DNA sequences in the sample encode the same CDR3. This sequence joins TRBV27 and TRBJ1-5; 8 nucleotides line up with TRBD1. The V and J ends lost 5 bases and 5 bases, in that order; junction bases with no gene match: 11. The CDR3 is made up of 16 amino acids. Germline loops: CDR1 MNHEY, CDR2 SMNVEV (reference sequence). The CDR3 DNA sequence: TGTGCCAGCAGTCCTATGGACAGGGCGATTGATCAGCCCCAGCATTTT. It translates to CASSPMDRAIDQPQHF.

This clone appeared once. The gene calls are TRBV5-1 and TRBJ1-4; D gene unclear. V was cut by 5 bases and J by 7 bases, with 9 bases left in between. Germline CDR1 SGHRS, CDR2 YFSETQ. The CDR3 length is 12 residues. This CDR3 reads CASSNSGEKLFF. CDR3 coding DNA: TGCGCCAGCAGTAATTCGGGTGAAAAACTGTTTTTT. Full variable domain (missing parts from reference TRBV5-1 and TRBJ1-4): KAGVTQTPRYLIKTRGQQVTLSCSPISGHRSVSWYQQTPGQGLQFLFEYFSETQRNKGNFPGRFSGRQFSNSRSEMNVSTLELGDSALYLCASSNSGEKLFFGSGTQLSVL.

The chain employs TRBV25-1 and TRBJ2-5; the match to TRBD1 covers 8 bases. CDR1 is MGHDK, CDR2 SYGVNS, per germline. The J segment lost 4 bases and the V segment lost 9 bases, leaving 7 bases of the junction unmatched. CDR3 length: 13 amino acids. DNA of the CDR3: TGTGCCAGTCGGCAGGGGGCAACAGAGACCCAGTACTTC. Residues: CASRQGATETQYF.

The chain has TRBV10-3 and TRBJ1-5, with D maybe TRBD1 (5 bases). CDR3 size: 13 residues. V shed 3 bases and J shed 4 bases, with 7 bases lying between them. Germline V gene lookup returns CDR1 ENHRY and CDR2 SYGVKD. CDR3 nucleotide sequence: TGTGCCATCAGTGAATGGACAAATCAGCCCCAGCATTTT. This gives the protein CAISEWTNQPQHF.

This clone was detected a few times. V gene TRBV6-1 combines with J gene TRBJ2-1; TRBD1 matches 7 bases. The CDR3 consists of 13 residues. With V trimmed by 2 bases and J by 10 bases, 5 bases remained unmatched. The germline gives CDR1 MNHNS, CDR2 SASEGT. CDR3 DNA sequence: TGTGCCAGCAGTGAATACGGGACAGCCGAGCAGTTCTTC. Translated, it gives CASSEYGTAEQFF.

This clone has more than one count but fewer than ten. The chain is built from TRBV19 and TRBJ2-1; 10 positions match TRBD2. The CDR3 spans 15 residues. With V trimmed by 5 bases and J by 3 bases, 4 bases remained unmatched. Germline-derived CDR1 and CDR2 are LNHDA and SQIVND (reference sequence). CDR3: CASSARLAGYNEQFF. DNA for the CDR3: TGTGCCAGTAGTGCGAGACTAGCGGGCTACAATGAGCAGTTCTTC.

The chain joins TRBV16 to TRBJ1-2, with no clear D. The CDR3 is made up of 15 amino acids. Germline V gene data show CDR1 as KGHSY and CDR2 as FQNENV. V was pared by 4 bases and J by 2 bases, with 14 bases between. The CDR3 DNA reads TGTGCCAGCAGCCCGCCAGGTAATCTCAACTATGGCTACACCTTC. This sequence encodes CASSPPGNLNYGYTF.

This sequence joins TRBV6-1 and TRBJ2-3; tentatively, D is TRBD1 (6 bases). The CDR3 has 13 amino acids. Between the trimmed V and J ends, which lost 6 bases and 4 bases, there was a span of 11 bases. Germline assignment: CDR1 MNHNS and CDR2 SASEGT. As DNA, the CDR3 is TGTGCCAGCAGGGCCAGGGGTTCAGATACGCAGTATTTT. It specifies CASRARGSDTQYF.

The V call is TRBV7-3, the J call TRBJ2-7; TRBD2 aligns across 12 bases. This CDR3 comprises 15 residues. V lost 5 bases, J lost 3 bases, and 5 bases stayed unmatched. Germline loops: CDR1 SGHTA, CDR2 FQGTGA. CDR3 region: CASSPRLAGVYEQYF. The CDR3 region has the DNA TGTGCCAGCAGCCCAAGACTAGCGGGAGTCTACGAGCAGTACTTC.

The V gene is TRBV6-5, the J gene TRBJ1-4; D unresolved. Germline V gene lookup returns CDR1 MNHEY and CDR2 SVGAGI. The CDR3 is 15 amino acids. V lost 0 bases, J lost 13 bases, and 18 bases lay in between. The DNA of the CDR3 is TGTGCCAGCAGTTACTCGTATAGGGCCGAGGGTGGACTGTTTTTT. Its translation is CASSYSYRAEGGLFF.

The rearrangement links TRBV9 to TRBJ1-1, with D perhaps matching TRBD1 (6 bases). CDR1 is SGDLS, CDR2 YYNGEE, per germline. CDR3 length equals 15 residues. The V end was cut by 0 bases, the J end by 1 base, with 10 bases between. The CDR3 spells CASSVAGVGNTEAFF. For the CDR3, the DNA is TGTGCCAGCAGCGTAGCAGGGGTAGGGAACACTGAAGCTTTCTTT.

The V and J genes are TRBV28 and TRBJ1-6, with D possibly being TRBD1 (5 bases). Germline CDR1 and CDR2: MDHEN and SYDVKM. The CDR3 sequence is 13 residues long. Trimming stripped 10 bases from V and 6 bases from J, with 13 bases between. Here the CDR3 DNA reads TGTGCCATAGGGGATTGGGGTAATTCACCCCTCCACTTT. It specifies CAIGDWGNSPLHF.

The chain joins TRBV7-9 to TRBJ1-1; 7 bases fit TRBD1. The CDR3 runs to 15 residues. Per germline, CDR1 SEHNR and CDR2 FQNEAQ (reference sequence). The junction had 9 bases not matched to a gene; V was cut back by 4 bases and J by 4 bases. CDR3 sequence reads: CASSSTGERGTEAFF. CDR3 coding DNA: TGTGCCAGCAGCTCAACAGGGGAACGGGGCACTGAAGCTTTCTTT. Looking up the rest from reference TRBV7-9 and TRBJ1-1 gives the full variable domain: DTGVSQNPRHKITKRGQNVTFRCDPISEHNRLYWYRQTLGQGPEFLTYFQNEAQLEKSRLLSDRFSAERPKGSFSTLEIQRTEQGDSAMYLCASSSTGERGTEAFFGQGTRLTVV.

The gene calls are TRBV18 and TRBJ2-7; D is uncertain. The V and J ends lost 0 bases and 5 bases respectively, with 11 bases between them. Germline loops: CDR1 KGHSH, CDR2 LQKENI. The CDR3 length is 14 residues. CDR3 coding DNA: TGTGCCAGCTCACCACCTTCTAGTCCCCACGAGCAGTACTTC. Amino acid sequence: CASSPPSSPHEQYF.

The chain combines TRBV19 with TRBJ2-5; tentatively, D is TRBD2 (6 bases). This CDR3 is 14 amino acids long. Germline values: CDR1 LNHDA, CDR2 SQIVND (reference sequence). Trimming took 5 bases from V and 7 from J, leaving 17 bases between them. The CDR3 is CASSGMVEGGTQYF. The CDR3 nucleotides read TGTGCCAGTAGTGGGATGGTGGAGGGAGGGACCCAGTACTTC.

J is TRBJ2-1 and V is TRBV19; D remains unclear. The CDR3 totals 14 residues. Germline CDR1 LNHDA, CDR2 SQIVND (reference sequence). With 3 bases removed from V and 7 bases from J, the gap between germline ends came to 13 bases. Written as DNA, the CDR3 is TGTGCCAGTAGTATGGCGCGGTTTGGGAATGAGCAGTTCTTC. Translated, it gives CASSMARFGNEQFF.

The chain has TRBV2 and TRBJ2-1; 13 bases map to TRBD2. The junction had 8 bases not matched to a gene; V was cut back by 4 bases and J by 8 bases. The germline gives CDR1 SNHLY, CDR2 FYNNEI. The CDR3 is 16 amino acids. The CDR3: CASSGTSGRGSHEQFF. The CDR3 DNA reads TGTGCCAGCAGTGGGACTAGCGGGAGAGGTTCCCATGAGCAGTTCTTC.

This clone came up once. This chain joins TRBV6-5 and TRBJ2-3, with TRBD2 matching 9 bases. The V and J ends lost 4 bases and 3 bases, in that order; junction bases with no gene match: 8. Germline V CDR1 and CDR2: MNHEY, SVGAGI. The length of the CDR3 is 16 residues. The CDR3 loop reads CASSSTGTSWTDTQYF. CDR3 DNA: TGTGCCAGCAGTTCAACCGGGACTAGCTGGACAGATACGCAGTATTTT.

CDR3 coding DNA: TGTGCCAGCAGTCTCGGCGGGAGCTCCTACAATGAGCAGTTCTTC. Amino acids: CASSLGGSSYNEQFF. The chain couples TRBV27 to TRBJ2-1; TRBD2 agrees at 7 bases. There are 15 residues in the CDR3. The V gene end was trimmed by 5 bases and the J gene end by 0 bases; junction bases not matched to a gene: 4. The germline V gene has CDR1 MNHEY and CDR2 SMNVEV (reference sequence).

This chain uses TRBV9 with TRBJ1-4; 9 bases are shared with TRBD1. Germline V gene sequence: CDR1 SGDLS, CDR2 YYNGEE. J gave up 8 bases and V 3 bases, and 5 bases lay outside the gene matches. CDR3 length: 14 amino acids. This chain's CDR3 is CASSERTGVEKLFF. The CDR3 DNA sequence: TGTGCCAGCAGCGAACGGACAGGGGTGGAAAAACTGTTTTTT.